The clone carrying this T cell receptor beta chain has a handful of counts. Its antigen remains unknown. This sample was included in a study of cytomegalovirus exposure and HLA in healthy donors. Study-wide background: For the approximately 400 genotyped donors, approximately 83% fell within the Caucasian-associated ancestry cluster. The study, taken as a whole, reports: Earlier analysis found most TCR beta V segments productive about 90% or about 30% of the time. Follow-up analysis later connected one missense variant in DCLRE1C with trimming of TCR beta V- and J-genes.

The study ran its PCR with 60 Vbeta and 13 Jbeta primers. Sequencing was performed with immunoSEQ multiplex PCR; in TCRdb, only in-frame clones are kept and a portion is missing. This sample has 150,000 to 200,000 clones, with approximately 80% found just once. The CDR3 totals 14 residues. Germline CDR1 and CDR2: MGHRA and YSYEKL. Unmatched junction bases numbered 5, after V lost 6 bases and J lost 6 bases. Each donor was nominally healthy when sampled (though unrecorded immune exposures were likely). Sequencing input: PBMCs. The V gene is TRBV4-1, the J gene TRBJ1-4; 9 bases match TRBD1. This receptor was taken from a male donor in good health and CMV-seronegative. CDR3 nucleotides: TGCGCCAGCAGTCGGACAGGGGAAGATGAAAAACTGTTTTTT. It yields the protein CASSRTGEDEKLFF.